This T cell receptor beta chain was captured in a study of regulatory T cells in long-lasting Graves disease. iRepertoire HTBI primers and Arm-PCR of CDR3 regions built TCR beta libraries. TCRdb re-derived calls from the multiplex PCR reads in MiXCR, one entry per CDR3 protein. This table has hundreds of thousands of distinct CDR3 sequences, around 21% appearing once. Time point: persistent/refractory GD, antithyroid drugs over 5 years with positive TRAb. PBMCs were the source of the RNA used for TCR sequencing. Clinicians diagnosed Graves' disease using American Thyroid Association guidelines. A peripheral blood sample, roughly 8.8 milliliters in volume, was drawn into EDTA tubes. This clonotype was recorded a few times. V was cut by 4 bases and J by 5 bases, with 14 bases left in between. This CDR3 spans 15 amino acids. The germline CDR1 and CDR2 sequences are SGHTA and FQGTGA.

The chain links TRBV7-3 to TRBJ2-2; D perhaps matches TRBD2 (6 bases). Here the sequenced sample was peripheral blood mononuclear cells (PBMCs), taken when the disease was refractory, from a patient treated with antithyroid drugs. The clonotype was recovered from a female donor with Graves disease. Here the CDR3 DNA reads TGTGCCAGCAGCTCCCGAGGCGCGGGAACCGGGGAGCTGTTTTTT. The encoded protein is CASSSRGAGTGELFF.